The 32 T cell receptor beta chains presented below share a single source sample, sequenced in a study of PD-1 blockade in classical Hodgkin lymphoma. Sequenced by immunoSEQ multiplex PCR; TCRdb stores in-frame clones only, minus some. Counted here are about 50,000 clones, around 70% occurring once; the ten biggest clones make up approximately 11%. After autologous stem cell transplantation all patients relapsed, and prior brentuximab vedotin exposure differed between cohorts. Sequenced here: peripheral blood mononuclear cells (PBMCs), sampled at baseline. The receptor source for this set is a human donor with classical Hodgkin lymphoma.

This rearrangement joins TRBV29-1 to TRBJ1-1, with 8 bases identical to TRBD1. Per the germline V gene, CDR1 is SQVTM and CDR2 is ANQGSEA. The CDR3 is 12 amino acids. J gave up 3 bases and V 8 bases, and 5 bases lay outside the gene matches. Here the CDR3 DNA reads TGCAGCACAGGACAGGGCGACACTGAAGCTTTCTTT. The encoded protein is CSTGQGDTEAFF.

The V and J genes are TRBV7-6 and TRBJ1-1; 7 bases match TRBD1. CDR1 and CDR2 from the germline V gene are SGHVS and FNYEAQ. J was trimmed by 0 bases and V by 3 bases; bases with no gene match: 4. The CDR3 is made up of 15 amino acids. The CDR3 reads CASSFLTGVNTEAFF. CDR3 in DNA: TGTGCCAGCAGCTTTCTCACAGGGGTGAACACTGAAGCTTTCTTT.

The V call is TRBV27, the J call TRBJ2-1; maybe TRBD2 (5 bases). Trimming shortened V by 5 bases and J by 8 bases, and 16 bases separated the two germline ends. Germline V lookup: CDR1 MNHEY, CDR2 SMNVEV (reference sequence). The CDR3 loop spans 14 amino acids. The CDR3 sequence: CASSLRTGKHEQFF. The CDR3 DNA sequence: TGTGCCAGCAGTCTAAGGACGGGAAAACATGAGCAGTTCTTC.

The table lists this clone with a few counts. The chain carries TRBV5-6 and TRBJ2-7; 9 bases line up with TRBD2. The CDR3 totals 15 residues. Germline-derived CDR1 and CDR2 are SGHDT and YYEEEE. Trimming cost V 4 bases and J 2 bases; bases outside gene matches: 7. CDR3 amino acids: CASSLTLAGPYEQYF. Written as DNA, the CDR3 is TGTGCCAGCAGCCTGACTCTAGCGGGACCCTACGAGCAGTACTTC. Full variable domain (rest looked up from reference TRBV5-6 and TRBJ2-7): DAGVTQSPTHLIKTRGQQVTLRCSPKSGHDTVSWYQQALGQGPQFIFQYYEEEERQRGNFPDRFSGHQFPNYSSELNVNALLLGDSALYLCASSLTLAGPYEQYFGPGTRLTVT.

This rearrangement joins TRBV15 to TRBJ1-1; TRBD1 agrees at 9 bases. CDR3 length equals 14 residues. From germline, CDR1 is LNHNV and CDR2 YYDKDF (reference sequence). The ends lost 6 bases at V and 5 bases at J; junction bases unmatched: 7. The CDR3 spells CATRSQGAKTEAFF. DNA of the CDR3: TGTGCCACCAGGTCACAGGGGGCGAAGACTGAAGCTTTCTTT.

V and J are TRBV5-1 and TRBJ1-1; tentative D call: TRBD1 (5 bases). The germline gives CDR1 SGHRS, CDR2 YFSETQ. The CDR3 is made up of 14 amino acids. V was trimmed by 4 bases and J by 1 base, leaving 11 bases between them. The CDR3, as DNA: TGCGCCAGCAGCCCGGGACCCGCGAACACTGAAGCTTTCTTT. This translates into CASSPGPANTEAFF.

The chain couples TRBV9 to TRBJ1-3, with D unresolved. CDR1 and CDR2 (germline): SGDLS, YYNGEE. Trimming cost V 0 bases and J 0 bases, with 7 bases left between them. There are 15 residues in the CDR3. This CDR3 reads CASSVGTDSGNTIYF. The CDR3 region has the DNA TGTGCCAGCAGCGTAGGAACGGACTCTGGAAACACCATATATTTT.

The chain links TRBV5-1 to TRBJ1-3; TRBD1 aligns across 7 bases. CDR3 length equals 15 residues. Looked up from germline, CDR1 is SGHRS and CDR2 is YFSETQ. Trimming at V came to 2 bases and at J to 1 base, leaving 3 bases not matched to a gene. CDR3 residues: CASSFDRDSGNTIYF. Written as DNA, the CDR3 is TGCGCCAGCAGCTTTGACAGGGATTCTGGAAACACCATATATTTT.

J is TRBJ1-1 and V is TRBV28, with D hard to call. V lost 0 bases to trimming and J lost 4 bases, with 6 bases between them. Germline CDR1 and CDR2: MDHEN and SYDVKM. The CDR3 consists of 13 residues. The CDR3 sequence: CASSLWGSTEAFF. As DNA, the CDR3 is TGTGCCAGCAGTTTATGGGGCTCCACTGAAGCTTTCTTT.

This clone occurred a few times. The chain uses TRBV28 and TRBJ2-7, with D maybe TRBD2 (5 bases). CDR3 length: 14 amino acids. Germline CDR1 is MDHEN and CDR2 is SYDVKM. V shed 6 bases and J shed 4 bases, with 16 bases lying between them. The CDR3 here is CASRQGLWLYEQYF. The CDR3 region has the DNA TGTGCCAGCAGACAAGGACTGTGGCTTTACGAGCAGTACTTC.

This clone was observed a handful of times. This sequence joins TRBV7-9 and TRBJ1-1; D perhaps matches TRBD1 (6 bases). V dropped 5 bases and J dropped 1 base, with 11 bases sitting between them. CDR3 length equals 14 residues. CDR1 and CDR2 from the germline V gene are SEHNR and FQNEAQ (reference sequence). The CDR3 protein is CASSHGQRNTEAFF. The CDR3 region has the DNA TGTGCCAGCAGCCACGGACAGAGGAACACTGAAGCTTTCTTT.

The J gene is TRBJ1-6, the V gene TRBV6-6; possibly TRBD1 for D (5 bases). Germline-derived CDR1 and CDR2 are MNHNY and SVGAGI (reference sequence). Trimming removed 4 bases from V and 13 bases from J, with 17 bases in between. The CDR3 sequence is 14 residues long. CDR3 DNA: TGTGCCAGCAGTTTCCGGGACGGATACGGTCCCCTCCACTTT. Its protein is CASSFRDGYGPLHF.

This clone was detected a few times. The V call is TRBV6-1, the J call TRBJ2-3; D perhaps matches TRBD2 (6 bases). V was clipped by 2 bases and J by 9 bases, with 12 bases between them. Looked up from germline, CDR1 is MNHNS and CDR2 is SASEGT. CDR3 length: 13 amino acids. CDR3 in amino acids: CASSESIGRTQYF. As DNA, the CDR3 is TGTGCCAGCAGTGAAAGTATAGGGAGGACGCAGTATTTT.

The chain has TRBV6-1 and TRBJ1-3; D ambiguous. Between the trimmed V and J ends, which lost 6 bases and 4 bases, there was a span of 10 bases. The CDR3 covers 13 residues. Germline CDR1 is MNHNS and CDR2 is SASEGT. CDR3 protein: CASRGFRGNTIYF. The CDR3 DNA sequence: TGTGCCAGCAGGGGGTTTAGGGGAAACACCATATATTTT.

Worth noting for this clone: Distinct nucleotide sequences in the sample also encode this CDR3. The chain combines TRBV11-3 with TRBJ1-1; 7 bases match TRBD1. Germline CDR1 is SGHNT and CDR2 is YENEEA. J was trimmed by 3 bases and V by 6 bases; bases with no gene match: 7. This CDR3 is built from 14 residues. CDR3 in amino acids: CASSPGGIDTEAFF. CDR3 nucleotide sequence: TGTGCCAGCAGTCCAGGGGGTATCGACACTGAAGCTTTCTTT.

This clone appeared a single time. The gene calls are TRBV6-6 and TRBJ1-5; possibly TRBD1 for D (5 bases). CDR1 is MNHNY, CDR2 SVGAGI, per germline (reference sequence). This CDR3 spans 15 amino acids. V was cut by 0 bases and J by 2 bases, with 8 bases left in between. The chain's CDR3 is CASSYSGDGNQPQHF. For the CDR3, the DNA is TGTGCCAGCAGTTACTCGGGGGATGGCAATCAGCCCCAGCATTTT.

This clone was seen more than once but under ten times. The chain has TRBV11-1 and TRBJ1-3; no definite D call. The CDR3 is made up of 12 amino acids. The V gene lost 3 bases and the J gene lost 8 bases, with 8 bases spanning the gap. Per germline, CDR1 SGHAT and CDR2 FQDESV (reference sequence). The CDR3: CASSFLGDTIYF. For the CDR3, the DNA is TGTGCCAGCAGCTTCCTTGGCGACACCATATATTTT. Looking up the rest from reference TRBV11-1 and TRBJ1-3 gives the full variable domain: EAEVAQSPRYKITEKSQAVAFWCDPISGHATLYWYRQILGQGPELLVQFQDESVVDDSQLPKDRFSAERLKGVDSTLKIQPAELGDSAMYLCASSFLGDTIYFGEGSWLTVV.

This chain uses TRBV11-3 with TRBJ1-4; D is unresolved. This CDR3 contains 14 residues. The germline V and J ends were trimmed by 2 bases and 5 bases, with 9 bases remaining between them. CDR1 SGHNT and CDR2 YENEEA come from the germline V gene. The CDR3 reads CASSLTRENEKLFF. The CDR3 nucleotides are TGTGCCAGCAGCTTAACGCGGGAGAATGAAAAACTGTTTTTT.

The rearrangement links TRBV28 to TRBJ1-3; 8 nucleotides line up with TRBD1. V dropped 6 bases and J dropped 3; count of bases not matched to a gene: 7. The CDR3 totals 15 residues. CDR1 MDHEN and CDR2 SYDVKM come from the germline V gene. The CDR3 sequence: CASRPDRAGGNTIYF. The CDR3 bases are TGTGCCAGCAGACCGGACAGGGCAGGTGGAAACACCATATATTTT.

The chain has TRBV4-1 and TRBJ1-1; no reliable D call. Per the germline V gene, CDR1 is MGHRA and CDR2 is YSYEKL. V shed 4 bases and J shed 1 base, with 13 bases lying between them. CDR3 length equals 15 residues. CDR3 in amino acids: CASSRRGLQNTEAFF. As DNA, the CDR3 is TGCGCCAGCAGCCGACGGGGTCTACAGAACACTGAAGCTTTCTTT.

This chain links TRBV7-8 with TRBJ2-5, with TRBD1 matching 12 bases. The CDR3 is made up of 17 amino acids. Germline CDR1 is SGHVS and CDR2 is FQNEAQ. The V gene end was trimmed by 2 bases and the J gene end by 3 bases; junction bases not matched to a gene: 7. CDR3 sequence: CASSLFLGTGGEETQYF. CDR3 DNA: TGTGCCAGCAGCTTATTCCTCGGGACAGGGGGCGAAGAGACCCAGTACTTC.

The table lists this clone with a few counts. This chain joins TRBV14 and TRBJ2-7; 9 bases agree with TRBD1. V was pared by 4 bases and J by 5 bases, with 12 bases of the junction left unmatched. Germline CDR1 is SGHDN and CDR2 is FVKESK. This CDR3 is 16 amino acids long. CDR3 sequence: CASSLPAGQGNDEQYF. CDR3 DNA sequence: TGTGCCAGCAGCCTACCTGCCGGACAGGGGAACGACGAGCAGTACTTC.

This chain connects TRBV30 to TRBJ2-7; 11 bases align to TRBD1. V gave up 3 bases and J gave up 4 bases; unmatched junction bases: 14. Germline V lookup: CDR1 GTSNPN, CDR2 SVGIG (reference sequence). There are 17 residues in the CDR3. The CDR3 reads CAWSPDLTGTGGYEQYF. CDR3 coding DNA: TGTGCCTGGAGCCCAGATCTAACCGGGACAGGGGGTTACGAGCAGTACTTC.

This clone came up once. The chain has TRBV30 and TRBJ1-1; D not resolved. This CDR3 is 12 amino acids long. V lost 5 bases, J lost 1 base, and 8 bases lay in between. Germline CDR1 is GTSNPN and CDR2 is SVGIG (reference sequence). DNA of the CDR3: TGTGCCTGGGTCACAGCGAACACTGAAGCTTTCTTT. Protein product: CAWVTANTEAFF.

This sequence joins TRBV2 and TRBJ1-5; 8 nucleotides line up with TRBD1. Germline CDR1 SNHLY, CDR2 FYNNEI. The CDR3 totals 15 residues. The J segment lost 2 bases and the V segment lost 5 bases, leaving 5 bases of the junction unmatched. The CDR3 coding sequence is TGTGCCAGCAGTCAGGACAGGGTGGGCAATCAGCCCCAGCATTTT. This gives the protein CASSQDRVGNQPQHF.

CDR3: CASSFGQGYEKLFF. Here the CDR3 DNA reads TGTGCCAGCAGTTTTGGGCAGGGTTATGAAAAACTGTTTTTT. The gene calls are TRBV28 and TRBJ1-4; D may be TRBD1 (5 bases). The CDR3 runs 14 residues. Per the germline V gene, CDR1 is MDHEN and CDR2 is SYDVKM. Trimming removed 3 bases at V and 6 bases at J, with 11 bases between. Using reference TRBV28 and TRBJ1-4 for the parts outside the CDR3, the full variable domain is DVKVTQSSRYLVKRTGEKVFLECVQDMDHENMFWYRQDPGLGLRLIYFSYDVKMKEKGDIPEGYSVSREKKERFSLILESASTNQTSMYLCASSFGQGYEKLFFGSGTQLSVL.

This chain uses TRBV4-1 with TRBJ2-3, with no clear D. The germline V and J ends were trimmed by 2 bases and 2 bases, with 8 bases remaining between them. Germline assignment: CDR1 MGHRA and CDR2 YSYEKL. The length of the CDR3 is 14 residues. The CDR3 is CASSQSGSTDTQYF. The CDR3, as DNA: TGCGCCAGCAGCCAATCTGGATCCACAGATACGCAGTATTTT.

Only one count was recorded for this clone. The rearrangement uses TRBV5-4 and TRBJ2-7, with a tentative D call TRBD2 (5 bases). V gave up 0 bases and J gave up 2 bases, with 12 bases separating them. The CDR3 is 15 residues long. CDR1 is SGHNT and CDR2 is YYREEE in the germline V gene (reference sequence). In DNA, the CDR3 is TGTGCCAGCAGCTTGGCCGGTGGCGGGCCCTACGAGCAGTACTTC. This translates into CASSLAGGGPYEQYF.

The table lists this clone with a count of one. V is TRBV5-5 and J is TRBJ1-1; possible D gene TRBD1, 6 bases. The CDR3 has 14 amino acids. Germline CDR1 and CDR2: SGHKS and YYEKEE (reference sequence). The V end was cut by 6 bases, the J end by 3 bases, with 15 bases between. This chain's CDR3 is CASIYWGAYTEAFF. CDR3 DNA sequence: TGTGCCAGCATCTACTGGGGGGCTTACACTGAAGCTTTCTTT.

The chain has TRBV6-5 and TRBJ1-6, with D possibly being TRBD1 (5 bases). The germline V gene has CDR1 MNHEY and CDR2 SVGAGI. This CDR3 is built from 15 residues. Trimming stripped 2 bases from V and 10 bases from J, with 15 bases between. CDR3 in amino acids: CASSYGQGPGSPLHF. CDR3 DNA: TGTGCCAGCAGTTACGGGCAGGGTCCGGGGTCACCCCTCCACTTT.

This rearrangement joins TRBV6-5 to TRBJ2-2; 8 bases align to TRBD1. Germline CDR1 reads MNHEY; CDR2 reads SVGAGI. J was trimmed by 5 bases and V by 10 bases; bases with no gene match: 9. This CDR3 comprises 14 residues. The CDR3 coding sequence is TGTGCCACCAGATTCACAGGGGGGACCGGGGAGCTGTTTTTT. Amino acids: CATRFTGGTGELFF.

This clone occurred many times. The chain carries TRBV13 and TRBJ1-2; possible D gene TRBD1, 5 bases. Trimming took 3 bases from V and 3 from J, leaving 14 bases between them. Germline V gene data show CDR1 as PRHDT and CDR2 as FYEKMQ (reference sequence). The CDR3 is 15 amino acids. CDR3 region: CASSLRGWGDYGYTF. CDR3 sequence (DNA): TGTGCCAGCAGCTTGAGGGGATGGGGCGACTATGGCTACACCTTC.